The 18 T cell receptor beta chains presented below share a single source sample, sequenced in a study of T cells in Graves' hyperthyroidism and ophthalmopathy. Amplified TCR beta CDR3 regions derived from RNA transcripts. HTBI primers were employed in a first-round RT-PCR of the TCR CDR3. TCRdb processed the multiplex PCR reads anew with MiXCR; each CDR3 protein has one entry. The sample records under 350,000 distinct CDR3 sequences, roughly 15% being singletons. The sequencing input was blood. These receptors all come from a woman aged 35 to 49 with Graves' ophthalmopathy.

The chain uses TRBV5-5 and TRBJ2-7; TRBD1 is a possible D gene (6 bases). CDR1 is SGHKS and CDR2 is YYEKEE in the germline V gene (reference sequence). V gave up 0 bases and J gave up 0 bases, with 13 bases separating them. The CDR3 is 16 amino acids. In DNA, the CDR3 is TGTGCCAGCAGCTTGGTTACGGGACACAACTCCTACGAGCAGTACTTC. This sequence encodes CASSLVTGHNSYEQYF.

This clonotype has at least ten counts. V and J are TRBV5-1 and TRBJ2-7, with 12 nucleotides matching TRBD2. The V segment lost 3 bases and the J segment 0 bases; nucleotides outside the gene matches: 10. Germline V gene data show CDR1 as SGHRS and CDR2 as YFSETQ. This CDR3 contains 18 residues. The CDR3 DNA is TGCGCCAGCAGCTCCCATCCGACTAGCGGGGGCCTCTCCTACGAGCAGTACTTC. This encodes CASSSHPTSGGLSYEQYF. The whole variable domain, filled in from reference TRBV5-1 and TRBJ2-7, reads KAGVTQTPRYLIKTRGQQVTLSCSPISGHRSVSWYQQTPGQGLQFLFEYFSETQRNKGNFPGRFSGRQFSNSRSEMNVSTLELGDSALYLCASSSHPTSGGLSYEQYFGPGTRLTVT.

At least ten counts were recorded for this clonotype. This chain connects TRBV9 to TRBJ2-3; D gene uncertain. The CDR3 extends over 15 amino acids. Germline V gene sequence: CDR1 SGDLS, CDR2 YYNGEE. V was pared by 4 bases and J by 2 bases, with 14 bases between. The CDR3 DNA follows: TGTGCCAGCAGCCCCCGGTTCATCGCCACAGATACGCAGTATTTT. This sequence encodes CASSPRFIATDTQYF.

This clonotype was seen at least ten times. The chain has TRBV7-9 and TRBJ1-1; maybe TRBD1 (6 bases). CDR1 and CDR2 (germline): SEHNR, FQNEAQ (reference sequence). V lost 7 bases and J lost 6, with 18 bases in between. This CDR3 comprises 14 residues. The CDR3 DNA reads TGTGCCAGCACCCTCGGGGGGGCACGGGCTGAAGCTTTCTTT. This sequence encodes CASTLGGARAEAFF.

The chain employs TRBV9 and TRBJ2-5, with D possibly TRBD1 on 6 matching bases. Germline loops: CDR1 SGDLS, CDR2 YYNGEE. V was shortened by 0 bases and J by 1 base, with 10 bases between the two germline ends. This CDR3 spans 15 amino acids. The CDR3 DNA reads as TGTGCCAGCAGCGTAGCAGTACAGGGCCAAGAGACCCAGTACTTC. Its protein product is CASSVAVQGQETQYF. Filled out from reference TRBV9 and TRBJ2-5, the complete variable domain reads DSGVTQTPKHLITATGQRVTLRCSPRSGDLSVYWYQQSLDQGLQFLIQYYNGEERAKGNILERFSAQQFPDLHSELNLSSLELGDSALYFCASSVAVQGQETQYFGPGTRLLVL.

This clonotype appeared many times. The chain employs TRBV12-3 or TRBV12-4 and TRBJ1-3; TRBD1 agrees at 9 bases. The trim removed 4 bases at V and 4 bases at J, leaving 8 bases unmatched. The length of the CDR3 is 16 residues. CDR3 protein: CASSSDRGATGNTIYF. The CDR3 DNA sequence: TGTGCCAGCAGTTCGGACAGGGGAGCAACCGGAAACACCATATATTTT.

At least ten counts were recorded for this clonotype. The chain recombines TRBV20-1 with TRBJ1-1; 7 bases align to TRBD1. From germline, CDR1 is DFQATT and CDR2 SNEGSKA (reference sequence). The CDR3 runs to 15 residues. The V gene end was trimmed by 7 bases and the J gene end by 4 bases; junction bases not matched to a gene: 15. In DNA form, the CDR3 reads TGCAGTGGGGGACAGCGGGGGCAGGGTGCCACTGAAGCTTTCTTT. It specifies CSGGQRGQGATEAFF.

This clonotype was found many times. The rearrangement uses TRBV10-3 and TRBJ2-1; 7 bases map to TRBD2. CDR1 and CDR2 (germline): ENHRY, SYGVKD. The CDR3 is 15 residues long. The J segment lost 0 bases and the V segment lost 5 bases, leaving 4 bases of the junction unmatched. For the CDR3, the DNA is TGTGCCATCAGTAGCGGGGTGACCTCCTACAATGAGCAGTTCTTC. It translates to CAISSGVTSYNEQFF.

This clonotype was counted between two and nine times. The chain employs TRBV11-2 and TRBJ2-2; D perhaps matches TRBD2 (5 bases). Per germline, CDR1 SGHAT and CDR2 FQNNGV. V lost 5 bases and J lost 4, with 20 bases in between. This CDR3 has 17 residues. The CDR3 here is CASSTSHGEWGTGELFF. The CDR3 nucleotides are TGTGCCAGCAGCACCTCCCACGGGGAGTGGGGCACCGGGGAGCTGTTTTTT.

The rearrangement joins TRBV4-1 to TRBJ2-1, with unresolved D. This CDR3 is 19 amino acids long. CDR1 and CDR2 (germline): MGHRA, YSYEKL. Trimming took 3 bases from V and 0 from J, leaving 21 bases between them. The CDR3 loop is CASSQPPLRLRSSYNEQFF. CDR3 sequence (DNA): TGCGCCAGCAGCCAGCCTCCCCTCAGACTCAGGAGCTCCTACAATGAGCAGTTCTTC.

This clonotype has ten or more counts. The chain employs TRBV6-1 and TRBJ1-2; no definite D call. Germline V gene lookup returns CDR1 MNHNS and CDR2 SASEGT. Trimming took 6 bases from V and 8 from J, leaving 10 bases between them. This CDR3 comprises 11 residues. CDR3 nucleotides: TGTGCCAGCAGATCAACGAAGGGCTACACCTTC. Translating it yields CASRSTKGYTF.

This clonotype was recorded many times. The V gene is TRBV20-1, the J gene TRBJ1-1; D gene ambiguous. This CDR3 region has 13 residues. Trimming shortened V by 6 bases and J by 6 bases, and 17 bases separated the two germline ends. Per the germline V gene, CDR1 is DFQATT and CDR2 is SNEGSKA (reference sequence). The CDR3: CSATDGVIPEAFF. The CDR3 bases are TGCAGTGCCACCGACGGGGTGATCCCTGAAGCTTTCTTT.

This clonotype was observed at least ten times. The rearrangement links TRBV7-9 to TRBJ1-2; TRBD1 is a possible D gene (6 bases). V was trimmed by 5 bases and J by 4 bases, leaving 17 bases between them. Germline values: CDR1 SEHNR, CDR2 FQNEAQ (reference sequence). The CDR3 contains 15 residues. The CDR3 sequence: CASSHAGEGGYGYTF. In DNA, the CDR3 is TGTGCCAGCAGCCACGCGGGTGAGGGGGGCTATGGCTACACCTTC.

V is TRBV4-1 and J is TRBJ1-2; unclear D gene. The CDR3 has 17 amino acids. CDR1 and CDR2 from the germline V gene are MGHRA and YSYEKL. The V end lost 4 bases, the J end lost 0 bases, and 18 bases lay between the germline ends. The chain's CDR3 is CASSLGPTYGPNYGYTF. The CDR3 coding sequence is TGCGCCAGCAGCCTTGGCCCAACCTACGGACCTAACTATGGCTACACCTTC.

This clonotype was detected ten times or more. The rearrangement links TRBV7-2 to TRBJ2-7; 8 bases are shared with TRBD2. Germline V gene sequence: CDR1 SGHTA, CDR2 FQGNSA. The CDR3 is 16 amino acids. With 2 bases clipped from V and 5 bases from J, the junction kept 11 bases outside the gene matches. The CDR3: CASSLTWAGGRNEQYF. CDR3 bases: TGTGCCAGCAGCTTAACCTGGGCGGGGGGTAGGAACGAGCAGTACTTC.

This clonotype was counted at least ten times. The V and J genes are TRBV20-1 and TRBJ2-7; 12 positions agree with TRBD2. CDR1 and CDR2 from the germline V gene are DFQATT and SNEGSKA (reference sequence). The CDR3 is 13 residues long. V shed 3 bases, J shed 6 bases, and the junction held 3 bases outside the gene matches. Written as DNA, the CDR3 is TGCAGTGCTAGGACTAGCGGGAGTCGCGAGCAGTACTTC. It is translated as CSARTSGSREQYF.

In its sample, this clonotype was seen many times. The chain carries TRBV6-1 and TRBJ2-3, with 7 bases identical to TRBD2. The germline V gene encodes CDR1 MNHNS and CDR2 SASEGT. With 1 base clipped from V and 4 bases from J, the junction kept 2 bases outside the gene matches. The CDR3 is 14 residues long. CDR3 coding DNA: TGTGCCAGCAGTGAAGGGGGGGGGTCAGATACGCAGTATTTT. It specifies CASSEGGGSDTQYF.

The CDR3, as DNA: TGCGCCAGCAGCCAAGGGTTTCGATACGAGCAGTACTTC. Residues: CASSQGFRYEQYF. The chain has TRBV4-1 and TRBJ2-7, with D hard to call. The CDR3 is 13 residues long. Germline lookup yields CDR1 MGHRA and CDR2 YSYEKL. V shed 1 base and J shed 4 bases, with 8 bases lying between them.